This TCR beta chain was sequenced for a study of blood T cell repertoires in COVID-19. Study at large: The samples span acute and convalescent COVID-19 from the United States, Italy and Spain. Nucleic acid was either cDNA or gDNA, and it came from T cells, B-cell-depleted T cells, or PBMCs.

Enrolled during active infection, Seattle patients were then followed longitudinally. Using immunoSEQ multiplex PCR, the repertoire was profiled, and TCRdb retains in-frame clones only, with some absent. The sample consists of about 420,000 clones, about 90% of them appearing once. Germline lookup yields CDR1 DFQATT and CDR2 SNEGSKA (reference sequence). Unmatched junction bases numbered 4, after V lost 3 bases and J lost 2 bases. This CDR3 comprises 13 residues. The chain employs TRBV20-1 and TRBJ2-7; 7 bases line up with TRBD2. This TCR was sampled from a man aged 18 to 30 with COVID-19, enrolled during active disease. The sample comprised peripheral blood. CDR3 residues: CSASGLEAYEQYF. The CDR3 DNA sequence: TGCAGTGCTAGTGGACTAGAAGCCTACGAGCAGTACTTC.